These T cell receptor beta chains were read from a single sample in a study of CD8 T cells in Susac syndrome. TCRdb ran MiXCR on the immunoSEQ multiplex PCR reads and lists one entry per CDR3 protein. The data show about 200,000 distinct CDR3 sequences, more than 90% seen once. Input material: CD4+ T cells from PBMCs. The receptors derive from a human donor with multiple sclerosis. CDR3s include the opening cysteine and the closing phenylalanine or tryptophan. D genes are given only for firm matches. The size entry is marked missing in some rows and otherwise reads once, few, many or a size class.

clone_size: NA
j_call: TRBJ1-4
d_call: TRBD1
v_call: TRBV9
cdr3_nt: TGTGCCAGCAGCTCAGCGACAGGGGTAGTCGAAAAACTGTTTTTT
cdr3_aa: CASSSATGVVEKLFF

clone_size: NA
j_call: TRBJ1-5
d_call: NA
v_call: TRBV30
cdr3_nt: TGTGCCTGGAGCGTTAGGCGAAATCAGCCCCAGCATTTT
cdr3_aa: CAWSVRRNQPQHF

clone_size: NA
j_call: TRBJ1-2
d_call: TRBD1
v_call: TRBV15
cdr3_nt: TGTGCCACCAGCACTCGGACAGGGGAGTATGGCTACACCTTC
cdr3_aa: CATSTRTGEYGYTF

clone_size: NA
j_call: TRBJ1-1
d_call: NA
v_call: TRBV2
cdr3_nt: TGTGCCAGCAGTGAACGGGACCCTGAAGCTTTCTTT
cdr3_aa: CASSERDPEAFF

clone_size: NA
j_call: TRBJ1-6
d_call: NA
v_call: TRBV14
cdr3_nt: TGTGCCAGCAGCTCCGGACTCGACAATTCACCCCTCCACTTT
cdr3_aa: CASSSGLDNSPLHF

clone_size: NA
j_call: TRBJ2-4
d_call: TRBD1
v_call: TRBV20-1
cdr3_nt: TGCAGTGCCGCTTTTACAGGGGGCCGCATTCAGTACTTC
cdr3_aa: CSAAFTGGRIQYF

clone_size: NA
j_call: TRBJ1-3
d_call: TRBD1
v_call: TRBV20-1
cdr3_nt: TGCAGTGCGGCGACAGGGATTGGAAACACCATATATTTT
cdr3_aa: CSAATGIGNTIYF

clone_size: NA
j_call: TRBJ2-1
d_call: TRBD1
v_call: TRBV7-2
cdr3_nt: TGTGCCAGCTTACGCAGGACAGGCATATACAATGAGCAGTTCTTC
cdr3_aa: CASLRRTGIYNEQFF

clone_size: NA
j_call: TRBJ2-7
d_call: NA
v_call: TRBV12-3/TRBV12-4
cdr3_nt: TGTGCCAGCAGCCGTACTAGCTCCTACGAGCAGTACTTC
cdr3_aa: CASSRTSSYEQYF

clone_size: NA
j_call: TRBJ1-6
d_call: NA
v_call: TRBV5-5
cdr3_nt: TGTGCCAGCAGCCTGACACCGCGGAATTCACCCCTCCACTTT
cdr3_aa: CASSLTPRNSPLHF

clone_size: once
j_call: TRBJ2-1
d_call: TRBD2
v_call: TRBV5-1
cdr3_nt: TGCGCCAGCAGTCCACTAGCGGGGGGGCCCCGGGAGCAGTTCTTC
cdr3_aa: CASSPLAGGPREQFF

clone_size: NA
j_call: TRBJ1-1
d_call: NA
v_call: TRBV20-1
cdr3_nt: TGCAGTGCTGCCGGGATTAAGAACACTGAAGCTTTCTTT
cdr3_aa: CSAAGIKNTEAFF

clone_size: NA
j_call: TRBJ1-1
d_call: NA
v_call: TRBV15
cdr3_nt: TGTGCCACCAGCATGAAGGCGGCGGGGGGAGCTTTCTTT
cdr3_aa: CATSMKAAGGAFF

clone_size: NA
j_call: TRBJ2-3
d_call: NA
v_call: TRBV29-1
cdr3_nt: TGCAGCGCCCGGCAGGGGCGCACGAGCTATAGCACAGATACGCAGTATTTT
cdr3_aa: CSARQGRTSYSTDTQYF

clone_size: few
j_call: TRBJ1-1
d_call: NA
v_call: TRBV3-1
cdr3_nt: TGTGCCAGCAGCCAGGGGCTAAACACTGAAGCTTTCTTT
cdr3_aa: CASSQGLNTEAFF

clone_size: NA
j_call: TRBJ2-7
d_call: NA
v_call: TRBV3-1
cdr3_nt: TGTGCCAGCAGCCAAGCCAGGGCCTACGAGCAGTACTTC
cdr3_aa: CASSQARAYEQYF

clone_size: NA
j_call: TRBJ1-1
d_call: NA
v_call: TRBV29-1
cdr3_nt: TGCAGCGTGCTCGGGGGACCTTGGCGTGTGGCTGAAGCTTTCTTT
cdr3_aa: CSVLGGPWRVAEAFF

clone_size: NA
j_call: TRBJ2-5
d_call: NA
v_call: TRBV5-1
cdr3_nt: TGCGCCAGCAGCCGGGTCGTTCCCCACCAGCGAGAGACCCAGTACTTC
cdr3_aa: CASSRVVPHQRETQYF

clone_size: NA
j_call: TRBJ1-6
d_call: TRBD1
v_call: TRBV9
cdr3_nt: TGTGCCAGCAGCGCGACAGGGGGCACCTCACCCCTCCACTTT
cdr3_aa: CASSATGGTSPLHF

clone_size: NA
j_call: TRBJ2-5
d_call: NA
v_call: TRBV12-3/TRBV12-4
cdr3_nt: TGTGCCAGCAGGGATGGGGCCCAAGAGACCCAGTACTTC
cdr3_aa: CASRDGAQETQYF

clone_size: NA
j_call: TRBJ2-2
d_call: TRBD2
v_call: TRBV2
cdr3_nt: TGTGCCAGCAGTTCCCTAGCGGGGGGGCAATTCGGCACCGGGGAGCTGTTTTTT
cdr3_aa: CASSSLAGGQFGTGELFF

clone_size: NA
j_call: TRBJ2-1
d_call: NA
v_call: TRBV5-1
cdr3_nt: TGCGCCAGCAGCTTGATGCCTAGTGGGTACAGTGAGCAGTTCTTC
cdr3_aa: CASSLMPSGYSEQFF

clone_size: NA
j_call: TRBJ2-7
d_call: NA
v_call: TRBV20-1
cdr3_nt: TGCAGTGCCCTCGCCCGGGACCGGGACGACGAGCAGTACTTC
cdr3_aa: CSALARDRDDEQYF

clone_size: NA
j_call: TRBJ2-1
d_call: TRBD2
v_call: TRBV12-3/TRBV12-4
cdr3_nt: TGTGCCAGCAGTTCGGGACTAGCGGGGGATAGCTCCTACAATGAGCAGTTCTTC
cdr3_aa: CASSSGLAGDSSYNEQFF

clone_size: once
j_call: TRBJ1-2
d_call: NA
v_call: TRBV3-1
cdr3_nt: TGTGCCAGCAGCCAAGAATCTGCCCAGGTCAGGGGCTACACCTTC
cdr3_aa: CASSQESAQVRGYTF

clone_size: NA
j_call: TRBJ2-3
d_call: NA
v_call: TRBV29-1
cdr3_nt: TGCAGCGTTGAGGACACAGATACGCAGTATTTT
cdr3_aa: CSVEDTDTQYF

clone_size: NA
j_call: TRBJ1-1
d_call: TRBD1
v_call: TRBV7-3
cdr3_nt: TGTGCCAGCAGCTCTTGGACAGGGTCACACAGGTGGACTGAAGCTTTCTTT
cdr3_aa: CASSSWTGSHRWTEAFF

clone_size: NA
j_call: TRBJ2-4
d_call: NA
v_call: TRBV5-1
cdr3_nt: TGCGCCAGCAGCTTGGAAACGCAGCACCTAGCCAAAAACATTCAGTACTTC
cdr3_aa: CASSLETQHLAKNIQYF

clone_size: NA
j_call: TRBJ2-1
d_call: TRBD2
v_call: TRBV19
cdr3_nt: TGTGCCAGTAGCCTAACCTCTAGCGGGGGGGCAATGGGTGAGCAGTTCTTC
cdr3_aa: CASSLTSSGGAMGEQFF